This T cell receptor beta chain was obtained from a study of blood T cells in healthy people across ages. Together with a sample-barcoded 5' primer, a J-beta primer mix was included in a second PCR lasting about 6 to 11 cycles. One entry per CDR3 protein results from TCRdb running MiXCR on the 5' RACE reads. The sample lists about 1.4 million distinct CDR3 sequences; around 59% were seen once. For this clonotype: Antigen unknown.

Healthy Caucasian individuals from Russia aged about 6 to 95 were enrolled as donors. Study-level findings and limits: Naive and antigen-experienced cells could not be conclusively compared, given unsorted PBMCs. One million T cells yielded diversity estimates that were considered underestimates. Age brought a roughly linear fall in TCR beta diversity measured per million T cells.

Sequencing was done on a sample of blood. This TCR derives from a man aged 18 to 30 in good health.

The CDR3 sequence is CSAQVQLARNEQFF. As DNA, the CDR3 is TGCAGTGCCCAAGTGCAGCTAGCTAGGAATGAGCAGTTCTTC. The chain carries TRBV20-1 and TRBJ2-1; perhaps TRBD2 as D (5 bases). This CDR3 spans 14 amino acids. The V end was cut by 6 bases, the J end by 7 bases, with 19 bases between. Germline lookup yields CDR1 DFQATT and CDR2 SNEGSKA (reference sequence).